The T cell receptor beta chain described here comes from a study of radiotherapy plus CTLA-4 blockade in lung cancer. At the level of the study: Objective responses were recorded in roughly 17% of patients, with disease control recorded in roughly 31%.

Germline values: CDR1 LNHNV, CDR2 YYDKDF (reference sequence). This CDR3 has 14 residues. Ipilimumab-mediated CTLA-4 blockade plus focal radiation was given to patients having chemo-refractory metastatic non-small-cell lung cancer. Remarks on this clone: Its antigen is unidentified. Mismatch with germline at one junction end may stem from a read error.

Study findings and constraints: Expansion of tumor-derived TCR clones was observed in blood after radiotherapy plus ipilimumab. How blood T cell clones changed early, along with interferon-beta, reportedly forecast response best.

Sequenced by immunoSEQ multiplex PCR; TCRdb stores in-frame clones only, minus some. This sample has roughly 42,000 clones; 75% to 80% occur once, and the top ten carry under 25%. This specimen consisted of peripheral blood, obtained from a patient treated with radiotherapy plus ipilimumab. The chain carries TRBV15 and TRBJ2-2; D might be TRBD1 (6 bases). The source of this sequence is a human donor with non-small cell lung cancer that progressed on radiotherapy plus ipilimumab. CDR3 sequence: CATSRGGGTGEPFF. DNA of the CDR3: TGTGCCACCAGCAGAGGTGGGGGCACCGGGGAGCCGTTTTTT. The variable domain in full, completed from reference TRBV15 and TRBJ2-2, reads DAMVIQNPRYQVTQFGKPVTLSCSQTLNHNVMYWYQQKSSQAPKLLFHYYDKDFNNEADTPDNFQSRRPNTSFCFLDIRSPGLGDTAMYLCATSRGGGTGEPFFGEGSRLTVL.